These 27 T cell receptor beta chains originate from one sample sequenced in a study of T cell repertoires in cytomegalovirus infection. These TCRs are of unknown antigen specificity. From the reads, TCRdb called clonotypes with MiXCR, one entry per CDR3 protein. The repertoire holds approximately 470,000 distinct CDR3 sequences, with approximately 40% as singletons. The sample in question was cultured PBMCs, obtained from culture after CMV antigen stimulation. The receptors derive from a human donor in good health (CMV status not recorded). Some clones in this sample may be carry-over from other donors' samples.

The chain has TRBV10-3 and TRBJ1-6; TRBD1 aligns across 9 bases. V trimming: 6 bases; J trimming: 11 bases; junction bases outside the gene matches: 8. The CDR3 runs to 14 residues. From germline, CDR1 is ENHRY and CDR2 SYGVKD. CDR3 residues: CAIRGTGSDPPLHF. For the CDR3, the DNA is TGTGCCATCAGGGGGACAGGGTCTGATCCACCCCTCCACTTT.

This clonotype turned up a few times. The chain employs TRBV7-9 and TRBJ2-3; weak D call: TRBD2 (5 bases). Trimming stripped 5 bases from V and 3 bases from J, with 9 bases between. The CDR3 runs to 13 residues. Germline loops: CDR1 SEHNR, CDR2 FQNEAQ (reference sequence). The CDR3 DNA is TGTGCCAGCAGCCCCTGGAGGACAGATACGCAGTATTTT. Amino acids: CASSPWRTDTQYF.

This clonotype came up a few times. V and J are TRBV27 and TRBJ2-7; D call uncertain. Germline V gene sequence: CDR1 MNHEY, CDR2 SMNVEV (reference sequence). V shed 0 bases and J shed 3 bases, with 9 bases lying between them. The CDR3 extends over 14 amino acids. CDR3 amino acids: CASSLSGSNYEQYF. The CDR3 DNA reads TGTGCCAGCAGTTTATCTGGCAGTAACTACGAGCAGTACTTC.

The chain uses TRBV28 and TRBJ2-3; 11 bases are shared with TRBD2. Germline CDR1 is MDHEN and CDR2 is SYDVKM. The CDR3 has 15 residues. With V trimmed by 8 bases and J by 6 bases, 10 bases remained unmatched. CDR3 nucleotide sequence: TGTGCCAGCTCCGAGGTAGCGGGGGGGCCGGATACGCAGTATTTT. Its protein is CASSEVAGGPDTQYF.

The chain uses TRBV12-3 or TRBV12-4 and TRBJ2-1; 7 positions match TRBD2. The J segment lost 3 bases and the V segment lost 1 base, leaving 3 bases of the junction unmatched. The CDR3 runs to 15 residues. This CDR3 reads CASSLGGGLYNEQFF. The CDR3 DNA is TGTGCCAGCAGTTTAGGGGGAGGGCTCTACAATGAGCAGTTCTTC.

This chain connects TRBV7-2 to TRBJ1-4; 12 positions match TRBD1. CDR1 is SGHTA, CDR2 FQGNSA, per germline. After removal of 5 bases from V and 15 bases from J, the junction contained 13 bases not matched to a gene. The CDR3 length is 15 residues. The CDR3 loop reads CASSLGDRGRFGLFF. CDR3 nucleotide sequence: TGTGCCAGCAGCCTAGGGGACAGGGGGCGGTTCGGCTTGTTTTTT.

This clonotype was seen a handful of times. V gene TRBV7-2 combines with J gene TRBJ2-3; D unresolved. V was clipped by 4 bases and J by 6 bases, with 14 bases between them. The CDR3 runs 14 residues. CDR1 is SGHTA and CDR2 is FQGNSA in the germline V gene. The CDR3 DNA reads TGTGCCAGCAGCTCCACATTGGTGGTGGATACGCAGTATTTT. Protein: CASSSTLVVDTQYF.

This clonotype was seen ten or more times. The V and J genes are TRBV7-2 and TRBJ2-7, with 9 nucleotides matching TRBD1. This CDR3 has 18 amino acids. Unmatched junction bases numbered 18, after V lost 4 bases and J lost 5 bases. Germline values: CDR1 SGHTA, CDR2 FQGNSA. The CDR3 nucleotides read TGTGCCAGCAGCTCCGACCGGACAGGGGTTTTCTATCGCGACGAGCAGTACTTC. Residues: CASSSDRTGVFYRDEQYF.

The chain recombines TRBV5-4 with TRBJ2-5, with 9 bases aligning to TRBD2. The junction had 4 bases not matched to a gene; V was cut back by 0 bases and J by 1 base. The CDR3 extends over 16 amino acids. The germline CDR1 and CDR2 sequences are SGHNT and YYREEE (reference sequence). CDR3 nucleotides: TGTGCCAGCAGCTTGGTTGGCGGGAGGGGCCAAGAGACCCAGTACTTC. Protein: CASSLVGGRGQETQYF.

This chain joins TRBV28 and TRBJ2-7, with D unclear. V gave up 6 bases and J gave up 7 bases, with 16 bases separating them. Germline CDR1 and CDR2: MDHEN and SYDVKM. The CDR3 consists of 13 residues. CDR3 region: CASRTKPDREQYF. CDR3 sequence (DNA): TGTGCCAGCAGAACTAAGCCGGACCGGGAGCAGTACTTC.

The chain uses TRBV7-4 and TRBJ2-1, with D possibly TRBD2 on 6 matching bases. Trimming took 5 bases from V and 7 from J, leaving 15 bases between them. CDR1 SGHVT and CDR2 SQSDAQ come from the germline V gene. The CDR3 has 14 residues. CDR3 coding DNA: TGTGCCAGCAGCGCCTCGGGACTGGTTAATGAGCAGTTCTTC. Its protein product is CASSASGLVNEQFF.

Only a few counts were recorded for this clonotype. This rearrangement joins TRBV7-6 to TRBJ2-3, with D maybe TRBD1 (5 bases). Trimming shortened V by 1 base and J by 2 bases, and 10 bases separated the two germline ends. The CDR3 consists of 15 residues. Per the germline V gene, CDR1 is SGHVS and CDR2 is FNYEAQ. CDR3 sequence: CASSLVPGSTDTQYF. The CDR3 region has the DNA TGTGCCAGCAGCTTAGTTCCAGGGTCCACAGATACGCAGTATTTT.

This clonotype came up a few times. The chain recombines TRBV4-3 with TRBJ2-2; 8 nucleotides line up with TRBD1. This CDR3 is built from 18 residues. After removal of 0 bases from V and 5 bases from J, the junction contained 11 bases not matched to a gene. CDR1 is LGHNA and CDR2 is YSLEER in the germline V gene. CDR3 region: CASSQEWAGGALTGELFF. The CDR3 nucleotides are TGCGCCAGCAGCCAAGAATGGGCAGGGGGCGCATTAACCGGGGAGCTGTTTTTT.

The chain combines TRBV5-4 with TRBJ2-1; D unclear. V shed 4 bases and J shed 7 bases, with 12 bases lying between them. The germline V gene has CDR1 SGHNT and CDR2 YYREEE (reference sequence). The CDR3 covers 13 residues. The CDR3 reads CASSPPSTNEQFF. The CDR3 nucleotides are TGTGCCAGCAGCCCACCGTCGACGAATGAGCAGTTCTTC.

This clonotype was seen only a few times. The CDR3, as DNA: TGTGCCAGCAGCTTAGGGACTAGCGGGGGGCCACAAGAGACCCAGTACTTC. Protein sequence: CASSLGTSGGPQETQYF. The gene calls are TRBV7-2 and TRBJ2-5; 14 nucleotides match TRBD2. CDR1 is SGHTA and CDR2 is FQGNSA in the germline V gene. V was pared by 1 base and J by 2 bases, with 3 bases of the junction left unmatched. The length of the CDR3 is 17 residues.

In this sample, this clonotype turned up once. This chain links TRBV7-6 with TRBJ2-7; 11 nucleotides agree with TRBD1. The CDR3 extends over 13 amino acids. Losses at the gene ends were 7 bases for V and 4 bases for J; bases not matched to a gene: 3. Germline lookup yields CDR1 SGHVS and CDR2 FNYEAQ. The CDR3 is CASTGDRGYEQYF. As DNA, the CDR3 is TGTGCCAGCACCGGGGACAGGGGGTACGAGCAGTACTTC.

The chain couples TRBV7-2 to TRBJ2-7, with D perhaps TRBD1 (6 bases). Germline values: CDR1 SGHTA, CDR2 FQGNSA. The CDR3 runs to 16 residues. Trimming pared 3 bases from V and 2 bases from J, leaving 17 bases between. Here the CDR3 reads CASSFGDQTGPYEQYF. CDR3 DNA sequence: TGTGCCAGCAGCTTTGGTGATCAGACAGGCCCCTACGAGCAGTACTTC.

J is TRBJ1-1 and V is TRBV25-1; unclear D gene. This CDR3 has 12 amino acids. The V end lost 7 bases, the J end lost 8 bases, and 14 bases lay between the germline ends. Germline assignment: CDR1 MGHDK and CDR2 SYGVNS. CDR3 in DNA: TGTGCCAGCAACCCCCGACGGGCGGAAGCTTTCTTT. Its translation is CASNPRRAEAFF.

A remark on this clonotype: Relative to the germline gene, one junction end is altered; a read error may explain this. The rearrangement joins TRBV28 to TRBJ2-3, with D maybe TRBD1 (5 bases). The CDR3 is made up of 8 amino acids. The germline V gene encodes CDR1 MDHEN and CDR2 SYDVKM. CDR3 DNA: TGTGCCAGCAACCGGACATTTTTT. Translating gives CASNRTFF.

J is TRBJ2-5 and V is TRBV7-2; perhaps TRBD1 as D (5 bases). V was clipped by 5 bases and J by 0 bases, with 10 bases between them. The CDR3 totals 14 residues. Germline V gives CDR1 SGHTA, CDR2 FQGNSA. CDR3 in DNA: TGTGCCAGCAGCCGCTACAGGAACCAAGAGACCCAGTACTTC. This encodes CASSRYRNQETQYF.

This clonotype was observed a few times. The chain is built from TRBV7-2 and TRBJ1-3, with a weak D call TRBD1 (6 bases). From germline, CDR1 is SGHTA and CDR2 FQGNSA. The CDR3 has 16 amino acids. The V end was cut by 4 bases, the J end by 0 bases, with 13 bases between. CDR3 loop: CASSSGQISSGNTIYF. CDR3 DNA sequence: TGTGCCAGCAGCTCTGGACAGATCTCCTCTGGAAACACCATATATTTT.

There are a few counts of this clonotype. This sequence joins TRBV7-2 and TRBJ1-2; D is uncertain. The germline V and J ends were trimmed by 2 bases and 5 bases, with 9 bases remaining between them. Germline V gives CDR1 SGHTA, CDR2 FQGNSA. The CDR3 spans 13 residues. The CDR3 DNA is TGTGCCAGCAGCTTAATAACGGGGTATGGCTACACCTTC. Protein: CASSLITGYGYTF.

The gene calls are TRBV4-1 and TRBJ1-5; D is uncertain. The CDR3 is 15 residues long. The V end lost 3 bases, the J end lost 7 bases, and 16 bases lay between the germline ends. CDR1 is MGHRA, CDR2 YSYEKL, per germline. The CDR3 sequence is CASSHGVTTKQPQHF. Written as DNA, the CDR3 is TGCGCCAGCAGCCACGGCGTCACAACCAAGCAGCCCCAGCATTTT.

This clonotype was picked up a small number of times. The chain carries TRBV6-1 and TRBJ2-1; either TRBD1 or TRBD2 may supply D (6 bases each). Trimming shortened V by 8 bases and J by 5 bases, and 25 bases separated the two germline ends. CDR3 size: 17 residues. Germline CDR1 and CDR2: MNHNS and SASEGT. The CDR3 region is CASGGATGSVVNNEQFF. CDR3 in DNA: TGTGCCAGCGGAGGGGCCACAGGGTCCGTTGTGAACAATGAGCAGTTCTTC.

The chain joins TRBV7-2 to TRBJ2-3; D perhaps matches TRBD1 (5 bases). The V and J ends lost 4 bases and 0 bases respectively, with 11 bases between them. In germline, CDR1 is SGHTA, CDR2 FQGNSA. There are 15 residues in the CDR3. CDR3 in DNA: TGTGCCAGCAGCTCTAGGCCAGGGAGCACAGATACGCAGTATTTT. Its translation is CASSSRPGSTDTQYF. The entire variable domain, with the rest obtained from reference TRBV7-2 and TRBJ2-3, is as follows: GAGVSQSPSNKVTEKGKDVELRCDPISGHTALYWYRQSLGQGLEFLIYFQGNSAPDKSGLPSDRFSAERTGGSVSTLTIQRTQQEDSAVYLCASSSRPGSTDTQYFGPGTRLTVL.

The sample holds a few counts of this clonotype. The gene calls are TRBV7-2 and TRBJ2-6; TRBD1 agrees at 8 bases. Per the germline V gene, CDR1 is SGHTA and CDR2 is FQGNSA. This CDR3 spans 19 amino acids. The ends lost 6 bases at V and 0 bases at J; junction bases unmatched: 13. CDR3 DNA sequence: TGTGCCAGCAGTTCTAAGACAGGGGACCTCTCCTCTGGGGCCAACGTCCTGACTTTC. It translates to CASSSKTGDLSSGANVLTF.

J is TRBJ1-1 and V is TRBV12-3 or TRBV12-4, with 7 nucleotides matching TRBD1. CDR3 size: 14 residues. After removal of 3 bases from V and 9 bases from J, the junction contained 10 bases not matched to a gene. In DNA, the CDR3 is TGTGCCAGCAGTTTGGGAGCAGGGGGGGGGCAAGCTTTCTTT. It is translated as CASSLGAGGGQAFF.